This T cell receptor (beta chain) originates from a study of T cell changes during pregnancy in multiple sclerosis. TCRdb keeps only in-frame clones here, not all; method: immunoSEQ multiplex PCR. The table has about 69,000 clones, around 90% seen once; the top ten hold roughly 1.4%. The CDR3 loop spans 16 amino acids. The germline CDR1 and CDR2 sequences are MNHEY and SVGAGI. V was trimmed by 4 bases and J by 7 bases, leaving 22 bases between them. The sample in question was peripheral blood, obtained in the third trimester of pregnancy. This receptor was obtained from a female donor with multiple sclerosis, enrolled in a pregnancy study. This chain links TRBV6-5 with TRBJ2-5; tentative D call: TRBD2 (7 bases). CDR3 sequence: CASSSLGGGPSGTQYF. The DNA for the CDR3 is TGTGCCAGCAGTTCGCTTGGCGGGGGCCCCAGCGGGACCCAGTACTTC.